The 30 T cell receptor beta chains presented below share a single source sample, sequenced in a study of T cell changes during pregnancy in multiple sclerosis. Profiling relied on immunoSEQ multiplex PCR, and the TCRdb table lists in-frame clones only, not all of them. This table holds approximately 74,000 clones, about 85% found once. The sample was peripheral blood, taken before pregnancy. The receptors were sampled from a female donor with multiple sclerosis, enrolled in a pregnancy study.

The V and J genes are TRBV4-2 and TRBJ2-1; 9 bases fit TRBD2. CDR3 length: 17 amino acids. In germline, CDR1 is LGHNA, CDR2 YNFKEQ. J lost 4 bases, V lost 4 bases, and 11 bases had no gene match. In nucleotides, the CDR3 is TGTGCCAGCAGCCGGGCGGGGGTTCTAGCGGGGTACAATGAGCAGTTCTTC. Translation: CASSRAGVLAGYNEQFF.

The chain has TRBV5-4 and TRBJ2-1; D may be TRBD1 (5 bases). This CDR3 region has 16 residues. Germline V gene lookup returns CDR1 SGHNT and CDR2 YYREEE (reference sequence). V was trimmed by 0 bases and J by 0 bases, leaving 10 bases between them. For the CDR3, the DNA is TGTGCCAGCAGCTTGGAGGGGCAGGTCTCCTACAATGAGCAGTTCTTC. Its protein product is CASSLEGQVSYNEQFF.

The gene calls are TRBV10-3 and TRBJ1-6, with a tentative D call TRBD1 (5 bases). The CDR3 runs 14 residues. CDR1 ENHRY and CDR2 SYGVKD come from the germline V gene. Trimming pared 11 bases from V and 7 bases from J, leaving 18 bases between. The CDR3 loop is CAAGGGELNSPLHF. CDR3 nucleotides: TGTGCCGCCGGGGGGGGAGAATTGAATTCACCCCTCCACTTT.

The rearrangement links TRBV6-5 to TRBJ1-1, with a tentative D call TRBD1 (5 bases). CDR3 size: 14 residues. The V and J ends lost 0 bases and 4 bases respectively, with 9 bases between them. Germline CDR1 is MNHEY and CDR2 is SVGAGI. The CDR3 protein is CASSYSGVSTEAFF. The CDR3 nucleotides read TGTGCCAGCAGTTACTCAGGGGTGAGCACTGAAGCTTTCTTT.

In its sample, this clone was seen once. The chain carries TRBV5-1 and TRBJ2-2, with D perhaps matching TRBD1 (5 bases). Germline V CDR1 and CDR2: SGHRS, YFSETQ. Trimming stripped 1 base from V and 1 base from J, with 8 bases between. The CDR3 totals 15 residues. DNA of the CDR3: TGCGCCAGCAGCTTGAGTCAGGGGAACACCGGGGAGCTGTTTTTT. This translates into CASSLSQGNTGELFF.

This clone has a handful of counts. The chain joins TRBV9 to TRBJ1-1, with 7 nucleotides matching TRBD1. Trimming cost V 3 bases and J 5 bases; bases outside gene matches: 7. CDR3 length: 14 amino acids. In germline, CDR1 is SGDLS, CDR2 YYNGEE. This CDR3 reads CASSDNPRGTEAFF. The CDR3, as DNA: TGTGCCAGCAGCGATAACCCCAGGGGGACTGAAGCTTTCTTT.

This rearrangement joins TRBV10-3 to TRBJ2-3; 10 bases are a match to TRBD1. V lost 7 bases and J lost 4; bases outside the gene matches: 5. There are 14 residues in the CDR3. Germline V CDR1 and CDR2: ENHRY, SYGVKD. The CDR3, as DNA: TGTGCCATCACTATGGGACAGGGGCCAGATACGCAGTATTTT. It codes for CAITMGQGPDTQYF.

The chain combines TRBV10-3 with TRBJ1-4; D may be TRBD1 (6 bases). CDR3 length: 13 residues. In germline, CDR1 is ENHRY, CDR2 SYGVKD. V shed 6 bases and J shed 8 bases, with 13 bases lying between them. In nucleotides, the CDR3 is TGTGCCATCAGGGGACAAGTTCACGAAAAACTGTTTTTT. Amino acids: CAIRGQVHEKLFF.

For the CDR3, the DNA is TGTGCCTGGAGTTCATACGGGTTTAATGAAAAACTGTTTTTT. Encoded protein: CAWSSYGFNEKLFF. The gene calls are TRBV30 and TRBJ1-4; D is unresolved. The CDR3 loop spans 14 amino acids. CDR1 and CDR2 from the germline V gene are GTSNPN and SVGIG (reference sequence). The germline V and J ends were trimmed by 2 bases and 4 bases, with 11 bases remaining between them.

This chain joins TRBV6-1 and TRBJ2-1, with 9 bases matching TRBD2. The V and J ends lost 5 bases and 6 bases, in that order; junction bases with no gene match: 5. The CDR3 is made up of 14 amino acids. Germline loops: CDR1 MNHNS, CDR2 SASEGT. Here the CDR3 reads CASSSGGFLNEQFF. CDR3 DNA sequence: TGTGCCAGCAGTAGCGGGGGGTTCCTCAATGAGCAGTTCTTC.

The chain has TRBV6-5 and TRBJ1-1; TRBD1 matches 7 bases. Trimming removed 6 bases from V and 3 bases from J; junction bases left unmatched: 7. Germline CDR1 reads MNHEY; CDR2 reads SVGAGI. CDR3 length: 14 amino acids. The DNA of the CDR3 is TGTGCCAGCAGGGGACAGTCCGTGGACACTGAAGCTTTCTTT. Translating gives CASRGQSVDTEAFF.

The chain joins TRBV6-1 to TRBJ2-5, with D hard to call. The V end lost 6 bases, the J end lost 4 bases, and 3 bases lay between the germline ends. The length of the CDR3 is 10 residues. Germline V gene data show CDR1 as MNHNS and CDR2 as SASEGT. As DNA, the CDR3 is TGTGCCAGCAGACTAGAGACCCAGTACTTC. Encoded protein: CASRLETQYF.

The chain couples TRBV9 to TRBJ1-2, with 7 bases matching TRBD1. The V gene end was trimmed by 0 bases and the J gene end by 8 bases; junction bases not matched to a gene: 7. The CDR3 totals 14 residues. Looked up from germline, CDR1 is SGDLS and CDR2 is YYNGEE. The CDR3 loop is CASSVARQGNGYTF. The CDR3 DNA reads as TGTGCCAGCAGCGTAGCGCGACAGGGAAACGGCTACACCTTC. Variable domain in full (rest from reference TRBV9 and TRBJ1-2): DSGVTQTPKHLITATGQRVTLRCSPRSGDLSVYWYQQSLDQGLQFLIQYYNGEERAKGNILERFSAQQFPDLHSELNLSSLELGDSALYFCASSVARQGNGYTFGSGTRLTVV.

The chain joins TRBV7-3 to TRBJ2-7; D perhaps matches TRBD1 (6 bases). With 6 bases removed from V and 2 bases from J, the gap between germline ends came to 11 bases. The CDR3 is 13 residues long. The germline gives CDR1 SGHTA, CDR2 FQGTGA. CDR3 DNA sequence: TGTGCCAGCAGTCCCGGACAGACCTACGAGCAGTACTTC. Protein: CASSPGQTYEQYF.

V is TRBV11-2 and J is TRBJ1-2; no clear D gene. With 3 bases removed from V and 6 bases from J, the gap between germline ends came to 8 bases. The germline V gene encodes CDR1 SGHAT and CDR2 FQNNGV. The CDR3 is made up of 12 amino acids. The CDR3 DNA sequence: TGTGCCAGCAGCTTGGAGGGTAATGGCTACACCTTC. Its protein is CASSLEGNGYTF.

V and J are TRBV4-2 and TRBJ1-4; D is possibly TRBD1 (6 bases). The ends were cut back, 1 base at V and 1 base at J, with 10 bases in the middle. The CDR3 sequence is 16 residues long. Germline V gives CDR1 LGHNA, CDR2 YNFKEQ. The CDR3 here is CASSQGTERTNEKLFF. In DNA form, the CDR3 reads TGTGCCAGCAGCCAAGGGACAGAACGAACTAATGAAAAACTGTTTTTT.

This clone was observed once. V is TRBV19 and J is TRBJ2-1; 9 bases align to TRBD1. V was clipped by 4 bases and J by 4 bases; unmatched bases: 5. Germline values: CDR1 LNHDA, CDR2 SQIVND (reference sequence). This CDR3 comprises 15 residues. DNA of the CDR3: TGTGCCAGTAGTAAGGGACAGGGCCTATACAATGAGCAGTTCTTC. Encoded protein: CASSKGQGLYNEQFF.

This clone occurred once. This chain connects TRBV30 to TRBJ1-2; 9 bases align to TRBD1. Trimming at V came to 8 bases and at J to 7 bases, leaving 11 bases not matched to a gene. Germline assignment: CDR1 GTSNPN and CDR2 SVGIG (reference sequence). The CDR3 extends over 13 amino acids. The CDR3 region has the DNA TGTGCCGGGACAGGGCCAGGAAGAGTTGGCTACACCTTC. Translating it yields CAGTGPGRVGYTF. Full variable domain (remainder filled in from reference TRBV30 and TRBJ1-2): SQTIHQWPATLVQPVGSPLSLECTVEGTSNPNLYWYRQAAGRGLQLLFYSVGIGQISSEVPQNLSASRPQDRQFILSSKKLLLSDSGFYLCAGTGPGRVGYTFGSGTRLTVV.

The chain links TRBV7-6 to TRBJ2-3; D gene unclear. From germline, CDR1 is SGHVS and CDR2 FNYEAQ. Deletions cut 5 bases from V and 2 bases from J, with 11 bases between. CDR3 size: 14 residues. The CDR3: CASSQAQATDTQYF. The CDR3 nucleotides are TGTGCCAGCAGCCAGGCGCAGGCCACAGATACGCAGTATTTT.

The rearrangement uses TRBV5-1 and TRBJ1-1; weak D call: TRBD1 (5 bases). This CDR3 spans 13 amino acids. V was clipped by 4 bases and J by 4 bases, with 11 bases between them. Germline CDR1 and CDR2: SGHRS and YFSETQ. CDR3: CASSVVGGTEAFF. CDR3 coding DNA: TGCGCCAGCAGCGTCGTGGGGGGCACTGAAGCTTTCTTT.

V gene TRBV7-9 combines with J gene TRBJ2-2, with D possibly being TRBD2 (5 bases). The CDR3 runs to 16 residues. Per germline, CDR1 SEHNR and CDR2 FQNEAQ (reference sequence). V was shortened by 1 base and J by 1 base, with 10 bases between the two germline ends. Here the CDR3 DNA reads TGTGCCAGCAGCTTAGGTAGGGAGTGGAACACCGGGGAGCTGTTTTTT. Translation: CASSLGREWNTGELFF.

This clone was observed a few times. The V call is TRBV7-9, the J call TRBJ2-5, with 10 bases that match TRBD2. The CDR3 is 17 residues long. Germline V CDR1 and CDR2: SEHNR, FQNEAQ (reference sequence). V dropped 2 bases and J dropped 5; count of bases not matched to a gene: 11. The CDR3 sequence: CASSLNRLAGAGETQYF. The CDR3 DNA reads TGTGCCAGCAGCTTAAACCGGCTAGCGGGAGCGGGGGAGACCCAGTACTTC.

The V and J genes are TRBV5-5 and TRBJ2-2; 9 bases are shared with TRBD2. V shed 4 bases, J shed 2 bases, and the junction held 3 bases outside the gene matches. CDR3 length: 15 amino acids. The germline V gene encodes CDR1 SGHKS and CDR2 YYEKEE (reference sequence). The CDR3: CASSKTSGNTGELFF. The CDR3 DNA is TGTGCCAGCAGCAAGACTAGCGGAAACACCGGGGAGCTGTTTTTT.

The J gene is TRBJ1-6, the V gene TRBV2; 9 nucleotides align to TRBD1. This CDR3 has 13 residues. Trimming took 7 bases from V and 7 from J; bases not matched to a gene: 2. Germline CDR1 and CDR2: SNHLY and FYNNEI. CDR3 sequence reads: CASIGQGNSPLHF. DNA for the CDR3: TGTGCCAGCATCGGACAGGGGAATTCACCCCTCCACTTT.

This clone appeared a single time. V is TRBV2 and J is TRBJ1-1; maybe TRBD1 (5 bases). The germline gives CDR1 SNHLY, CDR2 FYNNEI. V was trimmed by 4 bases and J by 0 bases, leaving 15 bases between them. CDR3 size: 16 residues. The CDR3 loop reads CASSVGSGNMNTEAFF. CDR3 nucleotides: TGTGCCAGCAGTGTTGGGTCAGGGAACATGAACACTGAAGCTTTCTTT.

The chain carries TRBV19 and TRBJ1-1; D not resolved. CDR3 length: 14 residues. Between the trimmed V and J ends, which lost 9 bases and 1 base, there was a span of 15 bases. Germline V gene data show CDR1 as LNHDA and CDR2 as SQIVND (reference sequence). CDR3: CASVPGPRNTEAFF. DNA of the CDR3: TGTGCCAGCGTCCCAGGCCCCAGGAACACTGAAGCTTTCTTT.

This chain joins TRBV19 and TRBJ1-2, with 7 bases that match TRBD1. The CDR3 runs 19 residues. Germline trimming cut 4 bases from V and 2 bases from J; bases unmatched to any gene: 19. Germline V gene sequence: CDR1 LNHDA, CDR2 SQIVND (reference sequence). The CDR3, as DNA: TGTGCCAGTAGTAGCGGTGCGACAGGGCAGTTCAGGCGAAACTATGGCTACACCTTC. This gives the protein CASSSGATGQFRRNYGYTF.

In this sample, this clone turned up a few times. This chain uses TRBV7-9 with TRBJ2-7; 8 positions agree with TRBD1. Germline CDR1 and CDR2: SEHNR and FQNEAQ (reference sequence). With 3 bases clipped from V and 3 bases from J, the junction kept 16 bases outside the gene matches. The CDR3 has 18 residues. The CDR3 nucleotides read TGTGCCAGCAGCTTGTCTACAAACAGGGGGACCAGGGACTACGAGCAGTACTTC. Encoded protein: CASSLSTNRGTRDYEQYF.

The chain carries TRBV4-3 and TRBJ2-1; D not resolved. This CDR3 comprises 14 residues. The V gene's germline CDR1 is LGHNA and CDR2 YSLEER. The V and J ends lost 0 bases and 7 bases respectively, with 10 bases between them. The CDR3 reads CASSQDPSSNEQFF. CDR3 DNA: TGCGCCAGCAGCCAAGATCCCTCGAGTAATGAGCAGTTCTTC.

This clone came up once. V usage is TRBV30 and J usage is TRBJ1-4; perhaps TRBD1 as D (6 bases). The CDR3 has 13 amino acids. Trimming took 2 bases from V and 10 from J, leaving 14 bases between them. Germline CDR1 GTSNPN, CDR2 SVGIG (reference sequence). The CDR3 here is CAWSQGTDRKLFF. The DNA of the CDR3 is TGTGCCTGGAGTCAGGGGACGGATAGAAAACTGTTTTTT.